The 27 T cell receptor beta chains below all came from one sample that was sequenced in a study of blood T cell repertoires in COVID-19. Produced via immunoSEQ multiplex PCR; TCRdb's table is partial and in-frame only. The top ten clones hold approximately 4.8% of a sample with under 250,000 clones, approximately 84% of them seen once. The sequenced sample consisted of peripheral blood. The origin of the receptors is a middle-aged man with active or convalescent COVID-19.

This clone came up once. This chain uses TRBV12-3 or TRBV12-4 with TRBJ1-1, with a possible D match to TRBD1 (5 bases). Deletions cut 6 bases from V and 4 bases from J, with 12 bases between. The CDR3 is 13 amino acids. The CDR3 DNA sequence: TGTGCCAGCAGGGTAGACAGAGTCACTGAAGCTTTCTTT. Encoded protein: CASRVDRVTEAFF.

J is TRBJ1-2 and V is TRBV3-1 (or the pseudogene TRBV3-2); the match to TRBD1 covers 7 bases. Germline V CDR1 and CDR2: LGHDT, YNNKEL (reference sequence). There are 14 residues in the CDR3. The ends lost 4 bases at V and 6 bases at J; junction bases unmatched: 8. CDR3 loop: CASSPLQGRDGYTF. CDR3 coding DNA: TGTGCCAGCAGCCCCTTACAGGGGCGTGATGGCTACACCTTC.

The genes are TRBV19 and TRBJ2-2; possibly TRBD1 for D (6 bases). V lost 6 bases to trimming and J lost 1 base, with 12 bases between them. There are 15 residues in the CDR3. CDR1 is LNHDA and CDR2 is SQIVND in the germline V gene (reference sequence). CDR3 region: CASSIQGQNTGELFF. Written as DNA, the CDR3 is TGTGCCAGTAGCATCCAGGGACAGAACACCGGGGAGCTGTTTTTT.

The chain employs TRBV25-1 and TRBJ1-2; 9 nucleotides match TRBD1. The junction had 9 bases not matched to a gene; V was cut back by 6 bases and J by 7 bases. Germline-derived CDR1 and CDR2 are MGHDK and SYGVNS. The CDR3 runs to 14 residues. This chain's CDR3 is CASRPGTGFSGYTF. DNA for the CDR3: TGTGCCAGCAGGCCCGGGACAGGGTTTTCTGGCTACACCTTC.

V is TRBV7-9 and J is TRBJ1-1, with 7 bases aligning to TRBD1. The CDR3 length is 15 residues. J was trimmed by 1 base and V by 4 bases; bases with no gene match: 6. Germline V gene lookup returns CDR1 SEHNR and CDR2 FQNEAQ (reference sequence). The CDR3 DNA sequence: TGTGCCAGCAGCTCCCAGACAGGGAAGAACACTGAAGCTTTCTTT. Encoded protein: CASSSQTGKNTEAFF.

This clone came up once. V and J are TRBV28 and TRBJ1-5; the D gene is possibly TRBD1 (5 bases). The germline V gene encodes CDR1 MDHEN and CDR2 SYDVKM. There are 14 residues in the CDR3. V was shortened by 7 bases and J by 1 base, with 11 bases between the two germline ends. The CDR3 DNA follows: TGTGCCAGCATTTCGGGGGGGAGCAATCAGCCCCAGCATTTT. Translation: CASISGGSNQPQHF.

The V gene is TRBV5-4, the J gene TRBJ2-3, with 8 bases matching TRBD2. This CDR3 has 16 residues. V shed 4 bases, J shed 0 bases, and the junction held 7 bases outside the gene matches. Germline V CDR1 and CDR2: SGHNT, YYREEE (reference sequence). The CDR3 nucleotides read TGTGCCAGCAGCCCCTTCGGGGGGGCTAGCACAGATACGCAGTATTTT. This translates into CASSPFGGASTDTQYF.

The V and J genes are TRBV6-5 and TRBJ2-1, with 8 bases lining up with TRBD2. The ends lost 0 bases at V and 5 bases at J; junction bases unmatched: 3. Germline CDR1 reads MNHEY; CDR2 reads SVGAGI. The CDR3 is made up of 15 amino acids. As DNA, the CDR3 is TGTGCCAGCAGTTACTCCGGGGGGGAGAACAATGAGCAGTTCTTC. This sequence encodes CASSYSGGENNEQFF.

The sample holds a few counts of this clone. The chain carries TRBV5-5 and TRBJ1-5, with 7 nucleotides matching TRBD1. The CDR3 totals 15 residues. V shed 5 bases and J 4 bases; nucleotides not matched to a gene: 9. Germline CDR1 is SGHKS and CDR2 is YYEKEE (reference sequence). CDR3 DNA: TGTGCCAGCAGACGGGACAGACAAAATAATCAGCCCCAGCATTTT. Its protein product is CASRRDRQNNQPQHF.

This chain connects TRBV25-1 to TRBJ2-1, with 7 bases that match TRBD2. This CDR3 is 16 amino acids long. The germline V gene has CDR1 MGHDK and CDR2 SYGVNS. The V segment lost 1 base and the J segment 0 bases; nucleotides outside the gene matches: 3. CDR3 sequence (DNA): TGTGCCAGCAGTGAATTCGGGGGGAGCTCCTACAATGAGCAGTTCTTC. Translation: CASSEFGGSSYNEQFF.

This chain links TRBV19 with TRBJ1-1; D unclear. Trimming removed 6 bases from V and 3 bases from J, with 8 bases in between. This CDR3 has 12 residues. Germline V gene data show CDR1 as LNHDA and CDR2 as SQIVND (reference sequence). The CDR3 reads CASRSLDTEAFF. The CDR3 bases are TGTGCCAGTAGGAGCCTTGACACTGAAGCTTTCTTT.

The rearrangement joins TRBV5-1 to TRBJ2-1, with TRBD1 matching 9 bases. V gave up 4 bases and J gave up 5 bases; unmatched junction bases: 7. Germline lookup yields CDR1 SGHRS and CDR2 YFSETQ. This CDR3 has 15 residues. Here the CDR3 DNA reads TGCGCCAGCAGCGTTGGGACAGGGTACGACAATGAGCAGTTCTTC. Residues: CASSVGTGYDNEQFF.

This chain uses TRBV18 with TRBJ2-7; TRBD2 is a possible D gene (6 bases). Germline V gives CDR1 KGHSH, CDR2 LQKENI. There are 15 residues in the CDR3. V lost 5 bases, J lost 6 bases, and 20 bases lay in between. The CDR3 sequence: CASSTSGTPGVEQYF. CDR3 DNA sequence: TGTGCCAGCTCAACCAGTGGGACGCCGGGAGTCGAGCAGTACTTC.

The V and J genes are TRBV28 and TRBJ1-3; a weak D match, TRBD1 (6 bases). Trimming pared 6 bases from V and 4 bases from J, leaving 10 bases between. Germline loops: CDR1 MDHEN, CDR2 SYDVKM. The CDR3 has 13 residues. CDR3 bases: TGTGCCAGCAGCCTGGGACAAGGAAACACCATATATTTT. This encodes CASSLGQGNTIYF.

The CDR3 loop is CASSPTGVSVEAFF. CDR3 in DNA: TGTGCCAGCAGCCCAACAGGGGTATCTGTCGAAGCTTTCTTT. J is TRBJ1-1 and V is TRBV3-1 (or the pseudogene TRBV3-2); 7 bases fit TRBD1. The J segment lost 8 bases and the V segment lost 4 bases, leaving 10 bases of the junction unmatched. CDR1 is LGHDT and CDR2 is YNNKEL in the germline V gene (reference sequence). This CDR3 contains 14 residues.

The chain is built from TRBV7-2 and TRBJ2-3; 13 bases fit TRBD2. Trimming at V came to 5 bases and at J to 2 bases, leaving 7 bases not matched to a gene. This CDR3 comprises 17 residues. The germline V gene has CDR1 SGHTA and CDR2 FQGNSA. The CDR3 is CASSTRTSGGFTDTQYF. The CDR3 DNA follows: TGTGCCAGCAGCACCCGGACTAGCGGGGGATTCACAGATACGCAGTATTTT.

The rearrangement joins TRBV7-9 to TRBJ1-1; TRBD1 might be the D (6 bases). From germline, CDR1 is SEHNR and CDR2 FQNEAQ (reference sequence). The CDR3 runs to 12 residues. V was shortened by 3 bases and J by 12 bases, with 14 bases between the two germline ends. CDR3 sequence: CASSLSGRGTFF. As DNA, the CDR3 is TGTGCCAGCAGCTTGTCGGGGAGGGGGACTTTCTTT.

This clone turned up a few times. J is TRBJ2-3 and V is TRBV19; 8 positions agree with TRBD2. The CDR3 loop spans 16 amino acids. Germline V gene data show CDR1 as LNHDA and CDR2 as SQIVND (reference sequence). V was pared by 2 bases and J by 6 bases, with 10 bases of the junction left unmatched. The CDR3 protein is CASSIRGGLRPDTQYF. The CDR3 region has the DNA TGTGCCAGTAGTATACGGGGGGGACTCCGACCGGATACGCAGTATTTT.

The chain carries TRBV5-4 and TRBJ2-4, with 7 nucleotides matching TRBD2. Germline CDR1 is SGHNT and CDR2 is YYREEE (reference sequence). The V gene end was trimmed by 5 bases and the J gene end by 0 bases; junction bases not matched to a gene: 8. The CDR3 contains 16 residues. CDR3 coding DNA: TGTGCCAGCAGTCCTGGGGGGAGGGCAGCCAAAAACATTCAGTACTTC. Its protein is CASSPGGRAAKNIQYF.

DNA for the CDR3: TGTGCCAGCAGCTTAGTGACAGCCTCTGGAAACACCATATATTTT. It yields the protein CASSLVTASGNTIYF. V usage is TRBV7-2 and J usage is TRBJ1-3; TRBD1 might be the D (5 bases). The germline V gene encodes CDR1 SGHTA and CDR2 FQGNSA. The CDR3 is 15 residues long. V gave up 1 base and J gave up 0 bases, with 7 bases separating them.

This clone was counted a single time. V usage is TRBV7-2 and J usage is TRBJ2-3, with 7 nucleotides matching TRBD1. Germline V gives CDR1 SGHTA, CDR2 FQGNSA. The CDR3 totals 15 residues. The trim removed 3 bases at V and 11 bases at J, leaving 14 bases unmatched. CDR3 in amino acids: CASSFEQASAGGQYF. The CDR3 region has the DNA TGTGCCAGCAGCTTCGAACAGGCGTCGGCAGGGGGGCAGTATTTT.

The chain links TRBV5-1 to TRBJ2-1; TRBD1 agrees at 7 bases. V lost 0 bases and J lost 3; bases outside the gene matches: 3. CDR3 length equals 15 residues. Germline V gene sequence: CDR1 SGHRS, CDR2 YFSETQ. The CDR3 here is CASSLGDSVYNEQFF. CDR3 in DNA: TGCGCCAGCAGCTTGGGGGACAGCGTCTACAATGAGCAGTTCTTC.

V gene TRBV6-2 or TRBV6-3 combines with J gene TRBJ2-5, with TRBD2 matching over 10 bases. The CDR3 runs 16 residues. CDR1 and CDR2 from the germline V gene are MNHEY and SVGEGT. The V segment lost 2 bases and the J segment 5 bases; nucleotides outside the gene matches: 8. The CDR3 loop is CASSYPRSGGEETQYF. The DNA of the CDR3 is TGTGCCAGCAGTTACCCGAGGAGCGGGGGGGAGGAGACCCAGTACTTC.

CDR3 coding DNA: TGTGCCAGCAGCGTAGTAGGGGGGGCCGCTGAAGCTTTCTTT. Amino acid sequence: CASSVVGGAAEAFF. V and J are TRBV9 and TRBJ1-1, with D possibly TRBD1 on 6 matching bases. CDR1 is SGDLS, CDR2 YYNGEE, per germline. The CDR3 sequence is 14 residues long. V was shortened by 0 bases and J by 6 bases, with 12 bases between the two germline ends.

The V and J genes are TRBV5-1 and TRBJ1-1; TRBD1 matches at 8 bases. This CDR3 contains 14 residues. Germline assignment: CDR1 SGHRS and CDR2 YFSETQ. V lost 3 bases to trimming and J lost 7 bases; unmatched junction nucleotides: 8. The DNA of the CDR3 is TGCGCCAGCAGCTCCCAGGGGGCGCCGGGTGAAGCTTTCTTT. Protein product: CASSSQGAPGEAFF.

The gene calls are TRBV27 and TRBJ2-3; 9 bases are a match to TRBD1. Germline CDR1 reads MNHEY; CDR2 reads SMNVEV (reference sequence). V gave up 5 bases and J gave up 3 bases; unmatched junction bases: 6. The CDR3 spans 15 residues. Here the CDR3 reads CASSIPGQGTDTQYF. The CDR3 region has the DNA TGTGCCAGCAGTATACCGGGACAGGGTACAGATACGCAGTATTTT.

V is TRBV24-1 and J is TRBJ1-4; D perhaps matches TRBD1 (6 bases). The germline V gene has CDR1 KGHDR and CDR2 SFDVKD. The CDR3 contains 14 residues. Between the trimmed V and J ends, which lost 0 bases and 10 bases, there was a span of 11 bases. CDR3 in DNA: TGTGCCACCAGTGATTTGACAGGGTTCGGAAAACTGTTTTTT. Its protein product is CATSDLTGFGKLFF.